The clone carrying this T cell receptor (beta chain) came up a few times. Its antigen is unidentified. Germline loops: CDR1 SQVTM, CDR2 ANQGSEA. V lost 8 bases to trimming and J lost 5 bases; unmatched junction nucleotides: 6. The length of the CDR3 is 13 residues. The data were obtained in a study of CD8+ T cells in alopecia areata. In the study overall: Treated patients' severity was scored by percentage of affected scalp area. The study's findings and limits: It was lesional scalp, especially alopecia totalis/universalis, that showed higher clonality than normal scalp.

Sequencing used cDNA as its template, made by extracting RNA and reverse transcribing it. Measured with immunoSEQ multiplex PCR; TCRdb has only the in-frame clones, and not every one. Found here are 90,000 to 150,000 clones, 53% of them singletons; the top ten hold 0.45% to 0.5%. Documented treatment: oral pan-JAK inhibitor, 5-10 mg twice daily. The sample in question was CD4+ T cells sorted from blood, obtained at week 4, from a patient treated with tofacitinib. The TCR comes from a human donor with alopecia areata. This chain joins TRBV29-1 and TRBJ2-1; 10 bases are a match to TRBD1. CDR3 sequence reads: CSTKTGGHNEQFF. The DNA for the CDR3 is TGCAGCACGAAGACAGGGGGCCACAATGAGCAGTTCTTC.